Sequencing of this TCR beta chain was carried out in a study of cytomegalovirus exposure and HLA in healthy donors (dated by TCRdb to 2016 to 2017). For the study in its entirety: According to an earlier analysis of a few hundred of the donors, about 179 million T cells yielded 95 million to 140 million unique TCR beta sequences and about 300 Gb of sequence data. Roughly 300 gigabases of sequencing data and 78 million or so unique TCR sequences were included in an early release covering several hundred HLA-typed donors. The genetic ancestry cluster associated with self-reported Caucasian donors included 65% to 90% of the approximately 410 genotyped donors. The study aimed to test whether signatures of past pathogen exposure could be identified by cataloging public T cell receptors. The study used immunosequencing to profile the T cell repertoires of 666 subjects and linked those repertoires to cytomegalovirus serostatus. In addition to the first cohort of 666 subjects, a separate validation cohort of 120 different subjects was used. To predict cytomegalovirus infection status, the study brought together high-throughput TCR immunosequencing, statistical association of individual TCRs with disease status, and machine learning. In a later analysis, previously published TCR beta repertoires from 670 or so donors were re-analyzed and high-resolution HLA genotyping was added so that TCR occurrence patterns could be studied. Rather than drawing on any new phenotypic data, the later analysis identified candidate immune exposures from TCR beta sequences and the way those sequences occurred across donors. To decide whether each TCR beta V gene segment behaved as functional or pseudogenic, an earlier analysis of fewer than 750 of the donors relied on high-throughput TCR beta sequencing. Donor age, sex, ethnicity and CMV serostatus were collected together with the repertoire data. Genome-wide SNP genotypes for about 65% of the 666 donors were used in a later genetic analysis, which treated that subset as a discovery cohort. All discovery cohort repertoires had been generated on a single sequencing platform. HLA typing covered class I and class II loci at four-digit resolution. Typing coverage differed by locus: A, B, C, DRB1 and DQB1 were typed in about 620-630 donors, DQA1 in roughly 510, DPA1 in around 600, and DPB1 in 400 to 490. Because of strong linkage in the cohort, four to six DR-DQ haplotypes were treated as single units for association and clustering. On average, approximately 250,000 unique TCR beta nucleotide sequences were sequenced per donor among more than 350 genotyped donors of the cohort, with about 17% of those sequences being non-productive.

In total, fewer than 750 healthy bone marrow donors made up the cohort. At the time of sampling, all cohort members were nominally healthy, though unrecorded immune exposures were likely present. The donor was CMV seropositive and belonged to the group of around 300 seropositive cohort members. A peripheral blood sample was provided by each donor, and peripheral blood mononuclear cells were used for TCR beta sequencing. Genomic DNA extraction from the blood cell samples was performed with the Qiagen DNeasy Blood Extraction Kit. Study-wide findings and limitations: According to the authors, the approach could potentially be generalized to other disease states and immunological phenotypes. Linkage disequilibrium might explain the correlated functional status among segregating V segments, but an unknown experimental factor could not be ruled out. Compared with equally common non-associated chains, HLA-associated TCR beta chains in a later analysis were more clonally expanded and had lower generation probabilities. Most TCR sequences were observed very rarely across donors, whereas some public TCRs were present in many individuals. Immune exposure information for the cohort was limited to CMV serostatus. Several of the top co-occurrence clusters appeared to be linked to parvovirus B19, influenza, CMV and Epstein-Barr virus, according to a later analysis. This cohort had only TCR beta chains sequenced, and the lack of alpha or paired-chain data limited which features could be detected. In an earlier analysis of about 600 of the donors, most TCR beta V segments appeared in productive rearrangements about 87% or about 30% of the time, broadly matching IMGT annotations. The study listed 150 to 200 TCR beta chains as associated with cytomegalovirus. A cluster of highly shared sequence variants was judged likely to represent a technical artifact of the sequencing pipeline. A later analysis found that most CMV-associated TCR beta chains appeared HLA-restricted, with HLA associations seemingly driven largely by CMV exposure. According to a later genetic analysis, donors in an Asian-associated ancestry cluster had fewer N-insertions in productive TCRs than the roughly 660-donor mean. At a false discovery rate of 0.05, a later analysis linked about 17,000 TCR beta sequences to specific HLA alleles. A further reported finding was that TCR beta sequences accurately predicted the HLA-A and HLA-B alleles for most subjects in the first cohort. Strong co-occurrence of HLA alleles, especially DR and DQ, made assigning TCR associations to individual alleles difficult. Three of the identified cytomegalovirus-associated TCR beta chains were confirmed in vitro to be specific for cytomegalovirus antigens. Because some donors lacked HLA typing at each locus, the association tests relied only on the typed subset. The classifier was reported to diagnose cytomegalovirus status with high specificity and sensitivity in both the original and validation cohorts. According to a later analysis, TCR association rates differed among HLA loci, with DRB1 alleles showing the most associated TCRs and HLA-C alleles showing the fewest. Because counts were too low, 15 to 20 rarely observed V segments, including chromosome 9 orphons, were excluded from the earlier analysis of 587 of the donors. In a later genetic analysis, a missense DCLRE1C variant was associated with V-gene and J-gene trimming of TCR beta chains, and the association was replicated in an independent cohort. Sequencing depth was assumed to be roughly uniform across donors in the presence/absence analyses, though that assumption may not hold. The 87-base-pair reads could not distinguish some IMGT-functional V segments, including TRBV6-2 and TRBV6-3, so those segments were excluded.

Note on this clone: Its antigen specificity is not known. No qualities accompany the bases; no much larger clone lies one base away.

The library was made by the immunoSEQ multiplex PCR assay. For the multiplex PCR, a mixture combining 60 forward primers for TCR Vbeta segments and 13 reverse primers for TCR Jbeta segments was used. The CDR3 region of rearranged TCR beta genes was amplified from genomic DNA with a multiplex PCR assay. The amplified TCR beta libraries were sequenced on the Illumina HiSeq System as 87-base-pair reads. The paper's processing steps were these. A later analysis tallied tens of millions of unique TCR beta chains across the 650 to 750 repertoires, and approximately 12 million of those chains were shared by two or more donors. To remove PCR and sequencing errors, raw reads were error-corrected and collapsed into unique sequences using a nearest-neighbor algorithm that merged closely related sequences. V, D and J gene segments were assigned by aligning CDR3 sequences to IMGT reference sequences. For a sequence to be retained, a match of at least six nucleotides was required to both a V gene segment and a J gene segment. A rearrangement was called productive if the CDR3 had no stop codons and remained in frame with V and J, and every other rearrangement was called non-productive. CDR3 was defined by IMGT convention, running from the second conserved V-encoded cysteine to the conserved J-encoded phenylalanine. Sequences without an unambiguous match to a single V gene segment were excluded from the earlier analysis of approximately 600 of the donors. In an earlier analysis of 587 of the donors, V segments were called functional above 56.7% productive rearrangements and were called segregating when the between-donor standard deviation exceeded 5%. A statistical classification framework was developed to diagnose cytomegalovirus status using the catalog of TCR beta chain sequences. A later analysis assigned V and J genes by comparing TCR nucleotide sequences with IMGT/GENE-DB human TR gene sequences. A later analysis assigned CDR3 sequences and most-parsimonious VDJ recombination scenarios with the TCRdist pipeline. In a later analysis, each TCR beta chain was defined by its CDR3 amino acid sequence together with its V-gene family, and reads without a unique V-gene family were excluded. To address suspected cross-contamination and a sequencing artifact, a later analysis removed around 590 highly shared, low-generation-probability nucleotide sequences. In a later analysis, a clonal expansion index was calculated for each public chain from normalized within-repertoire ranks of inferred template counts. A later analysis computed generation probabilities with a VDJ recombination model fitted to out-of-frame rearrangements, and checked the results against IGoR. In a later analysis, TCR-TCR, TCR-HLA and TCR-CMV co-occurrence was scored with hypergeometric tests, and a repertoire-size bias correction was applied to TCR pairs. A later analysis estimated false discovery rates by permuting HLA or CMV assignments 20 times. In a later analysis, co-occurring TCRs were grouped with DBSCAN, and TCRdist sequence similarity was added when clustering was performed within HLA-allele-positive subsets. Repertoires with fewer than 30,000 or more than 120,000 public chains, plus five repertoires with anomalous nucleotide sharing, were excluded from co-occurrence clustering. This immuneACCESS table, as held by TCRdb, lists in-frame sequences with V and J called but not all clones. Of the missing ones, under half trace to an unresolved V gene in checked studies; the others have no known cause. That table gives V, J and clone size, and the DNA gave D and trimming. The sample records over 150,000 clones, around 78% of which are singletons. The top ten hold less than 15% of the sample.

The CDR3 numbers 16 residues from cysteine through phenylalanine. The DNA shown is the 48-base CDR3, in frame from base 1. CDR1 and CDR2 were assigned from the germline V gene as SGHRS and YFSETQ. V drops 5 bases and J drops 0 bases, leaving 18 bases in between. This chain is built from TRBV5-1 and TRBJ2-7; 6 matching bases give a weak D call of TRBD1. The source material was PBMCs. This receptor was taken from a woman aged 50 to 60 in good health and CMV-seropositive. The CDR3 protein: CASSSIPRGSSYEQYF. Here is the DNA: TGCGCCAGCAGTTCTATCCCCAGGGGTAGCTCCTACGAGCAGTACTTC.